The sequence of this T cell receptor beta chain was determined in a study of shared clonotypes between healthy human individuals. At the level of the study: The composition of the donors was a couple of women and a few men aged 18 to 49.

TCRdb's table, derived via immunoSEQ multiplex PCR, lists solely in-frame clones and lacks some. The repertoire has 1,500,000 or so clones, approximately 98.5% of them found once; the top ten carry 0.36%. In germline, CDR1 is MDHEN, CDR2 SYDVKM. The CDR3 consists of 18 residues. Germline trimming cut 5 bases from V and 9 bases from J; bases unmatched to any gene: 15. Sequenced material: naive CD4+ T cells sorted from blood. Subset given: CD45RA+ positively selected. This sequence was found in a man aged 25 to 40 in good health. The V and J genes are TRBV28 and TRBJ2-1; 14 bases line up with TRBD2. CDR3 region: CASSTTGLAGVDEGEQFF. CDR3 DNA sequence: TGTGCCAGCAGTACAACGGGACTAGCGGGAGTGGATGAAGGTGAGCAGTTCTTC.